The clone carrying this TCR beta chain was counted many times. The target antigen is unknown. The CDR3 length is 14 residues. V was shortened by 8 bases and J by 0 bases, with 14 bases between the two germline ends. Germline CDR1 and CDR2: ENHRY and SYGVKD. The data stem from a study of T-cell reconstitution after alpha-beta-depleted transplantation in children. Study conclusions and caveats: Newly generated T cells supplied most T-cell counts and diversity one year post-transplant.

A library of TCRbeta sequences, prepared with unique molecular identifiers, was generated. TCRdb fed the PCR reads into MiXCR, producing one record per CDR3 protein. The sample lists a few hundred thousand distinct CDR3 sequences, about 7.3% occurring once. This specimen consisted of peripheral blood, obtained 360 days after TCRalphabeta/CD19-depleted stem cell transplant. The V and J genes are TRBV10-3 and TRBJ2-7; a weak D match, TRBD1 (6 bases). The sequence was obtained from a female patient aged 2-10 years who had a stem cell transplant for Fanconi anemia, so the T cells may come from the graft donor. CDR3 DNA sequence: TGTGCCATCCGGACAGAAACAAGCTCCTACGAGCAGTACTTC. Translating it yields CAIRTETSSYEQYF.